The 9 T cell receptor beta chains listed next were all sequenced from one sample in a study of T cell repertoires in cytomegalovirus infection. From the reads, TCRdb called clonotypes with MiXCR, one entry per CDR3 protein. Of approximately 750,000 distinct CDR3 sequences listed, 35% to 45% are singletons. Sequencing was carried out using PBMCs. The origin of the receptors is a human donor in good health (CMV status not recorded). Some clones in this sample may be carry-over from other donors' samples.

This clonotype was observed a few times. V gene TRBV6-1 combines with J gene TRBJ1-2; a possible D gene is TRBD1 (6 bases). Between the trimmed V and J ends, which lost 8 bases and 4 bases, there was a span of 29 bases. CDR1 and CDR2 from the germline V gene are MNHNS and SASEGT. CDR3 length: 18 amino acids. As DNA, the CDR3 is TGTGCCAGCGAGAGCGTCGTCGGGGGGCTTGGGGTTGGCTATGGCTACACCTTC. Encoded protein: CASESVVGGLGVGYGYTF.

This chain connects TRBV27 to TRBJ2-7, with 11 bases fitting TRBD1. Germline CDR1 reads MNHEY; CDR2 reads SMNVEV (reference sequence). Losses at the gene ends were 5 bases for V and 9 bases for J; bases not matched to a gene: 12. This CDR3 contains 15 residues. Written as DNA, the CDR3 is TGTGCCAGCAGTCTCTCCGGGACAGGGGGTCCCCGGCAGTACTTC. This codes for CASSLSGTGGPRQYF.

The chain joins TRBV20-1 to TRBJ2-7; 15 bases are shared with TRBD2. The CDR3 spans 19 residues. Germline-derived CDR1 and CDR2 are DFQATT and SNEGSKA (reference sequence). V trimming: 2 bases; J trimming: 2 bases; junction bases outside the gene matches: 13. CDR3 in DNA: TGCAGTGCTAGAAGCGGACTAGCGGGAGGGGACGGTACCCCCTACGAGCAGTACTTC. Its protein product is CSARSGLAGGDGTPYEQYF.

The chain links TRBV29-1 to TRBJ2-1; 8 nucleotides agree with TRBD2. The germline V gene encodes CDR1 SQVTM and CDR2 ANQGSEA. V gave up 6 bases and J gave up 9 bases; unmatched junction bases: 7. The CDR3 covers 12 residues. In DNA, the CDR3 is TGCAGCGTGGGCCGGGGGGGGACTGAGCAGTTCTTC. Translating it yields CSVGRGGTEQFF.

This clonotype was found once. This sequence joins TRBV6-9 and TRBJ2-5; no reliable D call. Per the germline V gene, CDR1 is MNHGY and CDR2 is SVAAGI. The CDR3 is 12 residues long. Trimming took 9 bases from V and 1 from J, leaving 9 bases between them. The CDR3: CASTAVQETQYF. In DNA form, the CDR3 reads TGTGCCAGTACTGCCGTCCAAGAGACCCAGTACTTC.

This chain joins TRBV28 and TRBJ1-1; D not certain. Deletions cut 1 base from V and 0 bases from J, with 15 bases between. The CDR3 is 17 residues long. CDR1 and CDR2 (germline): MDHEN, SYDVKM. CDR3 nucleotides: TGTGCCAGCAGTTTATTTGCCCGACGGGCCATGAACACTGAAGCTTTCTTT. It encodes CASSLFARRAMNTEAFF.

There are a few counts of this clonotype. The chain combines TRBV6-6 with TRBJ1-5, with D tentatively TRBD1 (6 bases). With 4 bases removed from V and 3 bases from J, the gap between germline ends came to 13 bases. Germline V gene data show CDR1 as MNHNY and CDR2 as SVGAGI (reference sequence). This CDR3 comprises 15 residues. CDR3 sequence: CASSSRAGVNQPQHF. The CDR3 DNA follows: TGTGCCAGCAGTTCCCGGGCAGGGGTCAATCAGCCCCAGCATTTT.

This clonotype has a handful of counts. The CDR3 coding sequence is TGTGCCAGCAGCCCGACCTTCAATGAGCAGTTCTTC. As protein: CASSPTFNEQFF. V usage is TRBV7-2 and J usage is TRBJ2-1; no clear D. Trimming took 5 bases from V and 6 from J, leaving 8 bases between them. The CDR3 has 12 amino acids. Germline CDR1 is SGHTA and CDR2 is FQGNSA.

The chain employs TRBV27 and TRBJ2-3, with D perhaps TRBD1 or TRBD2 (5 bases each). The CDR3 length is 17 residues. V dropped 7 bases and J dropped 2 bases, with 22 bases sitting between them. The V gene's germline CDR1 is MNHEY and CDR2 SMNVEV (reference sequence). CDR3 DNA: TGTGCCAGCACCATTACTGGACCGGGACCCAACACAGATACGCAGTATTTT. Amino acids: CASTITGPGPNTDTQYF.